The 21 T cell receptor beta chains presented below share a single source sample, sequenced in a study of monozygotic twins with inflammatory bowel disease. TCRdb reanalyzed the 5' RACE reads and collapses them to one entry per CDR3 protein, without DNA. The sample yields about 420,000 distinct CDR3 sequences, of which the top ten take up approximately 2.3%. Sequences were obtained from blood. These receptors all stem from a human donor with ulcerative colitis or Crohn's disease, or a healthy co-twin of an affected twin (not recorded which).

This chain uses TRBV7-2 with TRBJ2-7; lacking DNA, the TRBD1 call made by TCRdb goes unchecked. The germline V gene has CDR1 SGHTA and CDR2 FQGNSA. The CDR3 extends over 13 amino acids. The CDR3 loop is CASSGRTAYEQYF.

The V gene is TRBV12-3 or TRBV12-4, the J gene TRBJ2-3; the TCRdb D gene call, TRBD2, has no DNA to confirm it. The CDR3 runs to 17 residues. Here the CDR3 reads CASSLAVSSGGTDTQYF.

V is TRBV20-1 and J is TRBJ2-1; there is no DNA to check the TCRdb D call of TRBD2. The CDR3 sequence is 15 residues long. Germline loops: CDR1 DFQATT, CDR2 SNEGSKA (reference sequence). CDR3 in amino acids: CSAPIRASSYNEQFF.

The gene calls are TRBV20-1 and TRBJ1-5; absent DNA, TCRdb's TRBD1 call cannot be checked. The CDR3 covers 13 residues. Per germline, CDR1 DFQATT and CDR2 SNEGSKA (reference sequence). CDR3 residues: CSVEGTRNQPQHF.

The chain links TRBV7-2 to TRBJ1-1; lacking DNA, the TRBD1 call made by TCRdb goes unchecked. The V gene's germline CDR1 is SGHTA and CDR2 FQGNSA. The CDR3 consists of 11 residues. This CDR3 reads CASSLNRGAFF.

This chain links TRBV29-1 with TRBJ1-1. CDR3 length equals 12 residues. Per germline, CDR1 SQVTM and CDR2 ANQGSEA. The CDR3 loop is CSVEGGTTEAFF.

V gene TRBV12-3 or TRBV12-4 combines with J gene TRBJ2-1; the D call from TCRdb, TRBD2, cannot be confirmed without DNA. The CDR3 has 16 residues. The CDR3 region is CASSMPLAGVSREQFF.

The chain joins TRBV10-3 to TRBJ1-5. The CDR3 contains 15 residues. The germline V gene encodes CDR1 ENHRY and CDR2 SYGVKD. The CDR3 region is CAISAQDDSNQPQHF.

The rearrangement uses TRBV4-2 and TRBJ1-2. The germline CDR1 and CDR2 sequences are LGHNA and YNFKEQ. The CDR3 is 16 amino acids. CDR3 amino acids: CASSLPSPEANYGYTF.

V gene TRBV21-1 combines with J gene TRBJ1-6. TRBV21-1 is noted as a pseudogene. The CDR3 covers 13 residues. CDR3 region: CASSRRFDSPLHF.

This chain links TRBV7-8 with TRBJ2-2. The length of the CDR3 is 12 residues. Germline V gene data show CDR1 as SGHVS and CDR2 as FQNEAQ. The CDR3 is CASSLSGGELFF.

CDR3 sequence reads: CASSPPRAANYGYTF. The chain recombines TRBV18 with TRBJ1-2. Germline V gives CDR1 KGHSH, CDR2 LQKENI. The CDR3 runs to 15 residues. Variable domain in full (rest from reference TRBV18 and TRBJ1-2): NAGVMQNPRHLVRRRGQEARLRCSPMKGHSHVYWYRQLPEEGLKFMVYLQKENIIDESGMPKERFSAEFPKEGPSILRIQQVVRGDSAAYFCASSPPRAANYGYTFGSGTRLTVV.

The CDR3 loop reads CASSLSFPGAYEQYF. This rearrangement joins TRBV28 to TRBJ2-7; the TRBD1 assignment by TCRdb is unverifiable without DNA. This CDR3 is built from 15 residues. CDR1 is MDHEN, CDR2 SYDVKM, per germline.

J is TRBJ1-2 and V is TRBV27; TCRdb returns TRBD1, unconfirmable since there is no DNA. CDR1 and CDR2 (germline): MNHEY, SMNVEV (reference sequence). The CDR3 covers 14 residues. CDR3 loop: CASSRQGFNYGYTF.

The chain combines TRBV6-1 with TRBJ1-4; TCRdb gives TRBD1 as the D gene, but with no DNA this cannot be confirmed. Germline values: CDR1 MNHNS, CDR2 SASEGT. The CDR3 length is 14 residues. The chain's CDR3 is CASSPTGGTEKLFF.

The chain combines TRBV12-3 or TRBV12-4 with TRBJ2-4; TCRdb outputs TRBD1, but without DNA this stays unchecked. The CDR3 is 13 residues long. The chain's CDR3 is CASSFGADNIQYF.

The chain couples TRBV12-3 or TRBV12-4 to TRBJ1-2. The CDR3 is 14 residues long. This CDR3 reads CASRLEGPYYGFTF.

Here the CDR3 reads CASSLGIGAGVAKNIQYF. The chain has TRBV11-2 and TRBJ2-4; the TRBD2 assignment by TCRdb is unverifiable without DNA. Per the germline V gene, CDR1 is SGHAT and CDR2 is FQNNGV. The CDR3 runs 18 residues. Full variable domain (outside the CDR3, taken from reference TRBV11-2 and TRBJ2-4): EAGVAQSPRYKIIEKRQSVAFWCNPISGHATLYWYQQILGQGPKLLIQFQNNGVVDDSQLPKDRFSAERLKGVDSTLKIQPAKLEDSAVYLCASSLGIGAGVAKNIQYFGAGTRLSVL.

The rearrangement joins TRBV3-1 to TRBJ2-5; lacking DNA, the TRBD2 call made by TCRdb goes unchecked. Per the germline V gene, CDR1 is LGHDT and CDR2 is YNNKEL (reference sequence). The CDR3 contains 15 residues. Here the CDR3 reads CASSPGGASLETQYF.

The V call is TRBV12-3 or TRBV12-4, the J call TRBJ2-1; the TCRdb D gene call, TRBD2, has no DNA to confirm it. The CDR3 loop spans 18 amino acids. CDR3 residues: CASSILAGVSSSYNEQFF.

CDR3 region: CATKTSGRAGETQYF. The chain links TRBV5-1 to TRBJ2-5; the D call from TCRdb, TRBD2, cannot be confirmed without DNA. The length of the CDR3 is 15 residues. CDR1 is SGHRS, CDR2 YFSETQ, per germline.